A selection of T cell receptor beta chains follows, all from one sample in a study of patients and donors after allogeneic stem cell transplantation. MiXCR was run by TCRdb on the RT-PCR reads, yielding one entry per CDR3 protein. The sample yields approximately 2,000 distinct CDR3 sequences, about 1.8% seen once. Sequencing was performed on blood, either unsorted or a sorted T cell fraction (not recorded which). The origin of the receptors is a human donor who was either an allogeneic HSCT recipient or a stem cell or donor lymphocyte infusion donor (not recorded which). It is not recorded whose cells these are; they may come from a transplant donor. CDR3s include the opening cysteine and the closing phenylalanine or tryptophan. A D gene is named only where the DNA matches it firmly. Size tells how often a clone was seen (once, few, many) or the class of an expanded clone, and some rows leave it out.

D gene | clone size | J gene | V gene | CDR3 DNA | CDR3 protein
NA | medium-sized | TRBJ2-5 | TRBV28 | TGTGCCAGCAGTTTAGCGAAGCTTCCCGACCAAGAGACCCAGTACTTC | CASSLAKLPDQETQYF
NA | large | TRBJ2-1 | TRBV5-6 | TGTGCCAGCAGCTTGGCGGACAGCAATGAGCAGTTCTTC | CASSLADSNEQFF
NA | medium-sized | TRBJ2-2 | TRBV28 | TGTGCCAGCAGGGCCCCGGGGCACCGGGCCGGGGAGCTGTTTTTT | CASRAPGHRAGELFF
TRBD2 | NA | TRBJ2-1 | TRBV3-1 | TGTGCCAGCAGCCAAGAACTAGCGGGCTACAATGAGCAGTTCTTC | CASSQELAGYNEQFF
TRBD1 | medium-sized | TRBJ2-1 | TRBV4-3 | TGCGCCAGCAGCCAAGTATCGGGACAGCATCCAACTGAGCAGTTCTTC | CASSQVSGQHPTEQFF
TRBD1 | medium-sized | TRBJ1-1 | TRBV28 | TGTGCCGGGCGGACAGGGGGGATGAACACTGAAGCTTTCTTT | CAGRTGGMNTEAFF
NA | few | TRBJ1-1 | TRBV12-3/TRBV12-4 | TGTGCCAGCAGGGGTAACACTGAAGCTTTCTTT | CASRGNTEAFF
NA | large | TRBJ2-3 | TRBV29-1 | TGCAGCGTGACGATACAGGGCGTGAGCAGAGATACGCAGTATTTT | CSVTIQGVSRDTQYF
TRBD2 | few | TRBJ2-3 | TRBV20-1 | TGCAGTGCTAGAGGGCATAGCGGGGGCCGCTCCACAGATACGCAGTATTTT | CSARGHSGGRSTDTQYF
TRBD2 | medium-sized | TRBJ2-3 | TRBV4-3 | TGCGCCAGCAGCCAAGATCTGGCGGGGGGCACAGATACGCAGTATTTT | CASSQDLAGGTDTQYF
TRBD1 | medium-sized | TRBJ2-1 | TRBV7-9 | TGTGCCAGCAGCTTAGCGGGACAGTACAATGAGCAGTTCTTC | CASSLAGQYNEQFF
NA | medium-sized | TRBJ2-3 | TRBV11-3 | TGTGCCAGCAGCTTCAGGGGGGAGACAGATACGCAGTATTTT | CASSFRGETDTQYF
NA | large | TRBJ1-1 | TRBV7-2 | TGTGCCAGCAGCCAACAGGAAAGGACTGAAGCTTTCTTT | CASSQQERTEAFF
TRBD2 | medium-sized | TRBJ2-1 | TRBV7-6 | TGTGCCAGCAGCCGATCTATCGGACTAGCGGGGGGGCGCGAGCAGTTCTTC | CASSRSIGLAGGREQFF
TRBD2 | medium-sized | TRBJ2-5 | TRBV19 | TGTGCCAGTACCCGGGGGCAGCGGGGGAGACAAGAGACCCAGTACTTC | CASTRGQRGRQETQYF
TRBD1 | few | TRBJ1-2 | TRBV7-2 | TGTGCCAGCAGCTTAGCGAGGGGGCGAGGCTACACCTTC | CASSLARGRGYTF
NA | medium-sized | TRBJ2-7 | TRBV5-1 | TGCGCCAGCAGCTTGATGGAGGAGCAGTACTTC | CASSLMEEQYF
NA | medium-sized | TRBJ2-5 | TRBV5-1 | TGCGCCAGCAGCCCGAACCAAGAGACCCAGTACTTC | CASSPNQETQYF
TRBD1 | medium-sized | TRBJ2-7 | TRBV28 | TGTGCCAGCAGCCTACAGGACAGGGCCTACGAGCAGTACTTC | CASSLQDRAYEQYF
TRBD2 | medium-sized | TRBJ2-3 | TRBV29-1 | TGCAGCGTTGGGTCCGGGAGGGGCACAGATACGCAGTATTTT | CSVGSGRGTDTQYF
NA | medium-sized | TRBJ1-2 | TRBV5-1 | TGCGCCAGCAGCTTGGCAGGTTCTTCTGGCTACACCTTC | CASSLAGSSGYTF
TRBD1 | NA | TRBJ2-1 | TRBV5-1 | TGCGCCAGCAGCCCCAAGACAGGGAATGAGTACAATGAGCAGTTCTTC | CASSPKTGNEYNEQFF
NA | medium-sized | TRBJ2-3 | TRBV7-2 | TGTGCCAGCAGCTTAGACGCCTACACAGATACGCAGTATTTT | CASSLDAYTDTQYF
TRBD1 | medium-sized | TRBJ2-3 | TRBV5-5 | TGTGCCAGCAGCTCGACAGGGAATCAGCCAGATACGCAGTATTTT | CASSSTGNQPDTQYF
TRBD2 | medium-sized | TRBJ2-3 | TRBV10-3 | TGTGCCATCAGCAGCGGGGGGGACACAGATACGCAGTATTTT | CAISSGGDTDTQYF
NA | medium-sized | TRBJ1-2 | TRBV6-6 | TGTGCCAGCAGTCCGGACGGGGGGGCCTATGGCTACACCTTC | CASSPDGGAYGYTF
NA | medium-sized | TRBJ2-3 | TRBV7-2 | TGTGCCAGCAGCCCTTTCACAGATACGCAGTATTTT | CASSPFTDTQYF
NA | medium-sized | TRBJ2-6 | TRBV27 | TGTGCCAGCAGTTTAGTCCACGTCGAGGGCAGGGCACGGCTCATCTCTGGGGCCAACGTCCTGACTTTC | CASSLVHVEGRARLISGANVLTF
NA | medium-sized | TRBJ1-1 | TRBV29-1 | TGCAGCGTGGCCCGGGACTTGAACACTGAAGCTTTCTTT | CSVARDLNTEAFF
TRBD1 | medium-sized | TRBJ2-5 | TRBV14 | TGTGCCAGCAGCACGGACAGGGTGGAGACCCAGTACTTC | CASSTDRVETQYF
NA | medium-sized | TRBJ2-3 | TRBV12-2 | TGTGCAAGTCGTAGGACCAATAGCATGGGGACAGATACGCAGTATTTT | CASRRTNSMGTDTQYF
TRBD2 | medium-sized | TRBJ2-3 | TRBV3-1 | TGTGCCAGCAGCCCCTCGGGGGGTACGCAGTATTTT | CASSPSGGTQYF
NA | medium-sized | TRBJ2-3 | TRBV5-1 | TGCGCCAGCAGCCCGGAGGCAGATACGCAGTATTTT | CASSPEADTQYF
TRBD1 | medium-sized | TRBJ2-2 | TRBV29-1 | TGCAGCGTGGGACAGGGTACGACCGGGGAGCTGTTTTTT | CSVGQGTTGELFF
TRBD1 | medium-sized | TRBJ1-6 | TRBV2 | TGTGCCAGCAGGGAGGACAGGGATTCTTCACCCCTCCACTTT | CASREDRDSSPLHF
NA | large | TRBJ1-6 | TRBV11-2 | TGTGCCAGCAGCTTAGACCCAGGGCCCAATTCACCCCTCCACTTT | CASSLDPGPNSPLHF
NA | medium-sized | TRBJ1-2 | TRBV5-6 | TGTGCCAGCAGCTTGCGGCAGGGCGATGGCTACACCTTC | CASSLRQGDGYTF
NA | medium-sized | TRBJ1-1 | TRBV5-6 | TGTGCCAGCAGCTTGCCGGCTGGGGGCACTGAAGCTTTCTTT | CASSLPAGGTEAFF